This record covers a single TCR beta chain. Its antigen remains undetermined. One base away there is no much larger clone; base qualities are not given. The V and J ends are trimmed by 2 bases and 0 bases, leaving 5 bases between them. The germline V gene (reference sequence) gives CDR1 as LNHDA and CDR2 as SQIVND. From cysteine to phenylalanine, the CDR3 is 13 amino acids long. Of all the DNA, just the CDR3 is kept, 39 bases in frame from base 1. The sample belongs to a study of cytomegalovirus exposure and HLA in healthy donors (dated by TCRdb to 2016 to 2017). A note on the overall study: A later analysis indicated that the 100 to 150 validation repertoires were generated on the platform also employed for the 670 or so repertoires of the first cohort. The study aimed to test whether signatures of past pathogen exposure could be identified by cataloging public T cell receptors. Along with the roughly 610-subject first cohort, a separate validation cohort of over a hundred different subjects was used. To predict cytomegalovirus infection status, the study combined high-throughput TCR immunosequencing, statistical association of individual TCRs with disease status, and machine learning.

The donors belonged to the validation cohort of about 120 subjects, which was separate from the roughly 670-subject first cohort. The paper's findings and limits, for the study overall: Of the cluster scores, roughly 95% were above 0 in a later analysis, which found that TCRs clustered in the first cohort also tended to co-occur in the 120 validation repertoires. The study listed 150 to 200 TCR beta chains as associated with cytomegalovirus. A later analysis lacked HLA typing for the validation cohort, so it scored co-occurrence in that cohort across all 120 repertoires. Most TCR sequences were observed very rarely across donors, whereas some public TCRs were present in many individuals. The authors suggested that the approach could potentially be extended to other disease states and immunological phenotypes. In vitro tests confirmed that a few of the cytomegalovirus-associated TCR beta chains recognize cytomegalovirus antigens. In both the original and validation cohorts, the classifier was reported to diagnose cytomegalovirus status with high specificity and sensitivity.

Libraries were made using the immunoSEQ multiplex PCR assay. In the authors' own workflow: A statistical classification framework was built to diagnose cytomegalovirus status from the catalog of TCR beta chain sequences. TCRdb stores this immuneACCESS table with in-frame sequences only. Part of the clones is absent; in the studies checked, under half of the shortfall reflects unresolved V genes, and no reason is known for the rest. V, J and clone size are those of that table, while D and trimming were read from the DNA. The sample table lists over 130,000 clones, around 87% of them with a count of one. Jointly, the top ten make up 8.7% of the sample.

This TCR came from a man between 18 and 29 years old in good health and CMV-seropositive. The sequenced sample consisted of PBMCs. The rearranged segments are TRBV19 and TRBJ2-7; there is no confident call for the D gene. The bases read TGTGCCAGTAGTATAACGAGCTCCTACGAGCAGTACTTC. It is translated as CASSITSSYEQYF.